A single T cell receptor beta chain is shown here with its context. The clone's antigen remains unknown. The record has no base qualities; no much larger clone is one base away. Ficoll-Paque density gradient centrifugation was the method used to isolate PBMCs. V ends up 4 bases short and J 7 bases short, with an unmatched junction base count of 8. The CDR3, from cysteine to phenylalanine, totals 15 residues. Of all the DNA, just the CDR3 is kept, 45 bases in frame from base 1. The germline V gene yields MGHRA for CDR1 and YSYEKL for CDR2. The sample originates from a study of T-cell memory formation after mild COVID-19 (dated by TCRdb to about 2021). For the wider study: TCR sequence clusters from the two donors were found to be largely donor specific. The cohort was made up of two young adult volunteers, one female and one male, who were previously healthy. In a couple of donors, T-cell clones that expanded and contracted after mild COVID-19 were tracked by sequencing TCRalpha and TCRbeta repertoires over time. What the study reported, not specific to this receptor: Contracting CD4+ clones turned up mainly in the CM and EM memory subsets, whereas EMRA was where CD8+ clones were enriched. SARS-CoV-2 specificity of the second-wave clones peaking on day 37 was not confirmed. Clones that contracted from day 15 to 85 showed balanced CD4/CD8 phenotypes, whereas a second wave of clones that expanded from day 15 to 37 leaned towards CD4+. The study covered only a couple of mild cases, and larger cohorts including severe cases with pre-infection samples were considered necessary. Some responding clones were detected in pre-infection memory, suggesting pre-existing cross-reactive memory T cells joined the SARS-CoV-2 response.

TCRdb names Illumina NovaSeq 6000 as the instrument used. Using 5'RACE with constant-segment primers, TCRalpha and TCRbeta cDNA libraries were constructed, with sample barcodes and unique molecular identifiers added in the process. RNA was extracted from every sample with Trizol reagent. The libraries were amplified in two PCR steps, and the second step added a second sample barcode and Illumina TruSeq adapters. The libraries were sequenced on an Illumina NovaSeq using 2 x 150 bp paired-end reads. In the source study's methods: The reads were demultiplexed and collapsed into UMI-guided consensus sequences using migec v1.2.7. Using mixcr v2.1.11, UMI consensuses were aligned to TRA and TRB V and J templates and then assembled into clonotypes. A clonotype was counted as expanded or contracted only when both edgeR and NoisET called the clonotype significant, with the noise models trained on biological replicates. For edgeR calls, a false discovery rate-adjusted p below 0.01 and a log2 fold-change threshold of 1 were applied. PCA with hierarchical clustering of max-normalized trajectories of the 1000 most abundant clonotypes was used as exploratory dynamics analysis. Each responding clone was given a CD4 or CD8 phenotype based on the CD4+ and CD8+ repertoires, which had been sequenced separately. In TCRdb, the public reads were trimmed at Q25 with fastp and aligned with MiXCR, with productive beta chains retained. Identical CDR3 proteins give one entry, which carries the most common genes and DNA. The V and J calls reflect TCRdb's pipeline rather than the authors' work. The table for this sample lists some 82,000 distinct CDR3 sequences; about 13% of them were counted only once. The ten largest clones add up to around two fifths of the sample.

The chain employs TRBV4-1 and TRBJ2-1; TRBD2 agrees with 9 junctional bases. The clonotype originates from a man younger than 35 who had mild COVID-19 (a few samples of this study predate the infection). The sample titles of this study are shuffled in the database, so cell type and time point are left out; the donor was told from shared clones. The material sequenced was PBMCs or a T cell subset sorted from them (not recorded which). The CDR3 here reads CASSPAERGVNEQFF. The nucleotide sequence reads as follows: TGCGCCAGCAGCCCTGCTGAGCGGGGGGTTAATGAGCAGTTCTTC.